The 7 T cell receptor beta chains below were found in one sample sequenced in a study of vaccination effects on CD4 cells after COVID-19. Viral peptide pools were used in the ViraFEST assay to expand antigen-specific CD4+ T cells, and sequencing came afterward. With roughly 10 days of culture completed, CD4+ T cells were isolated. By PCR, the person was confirmed to have had SARS-CoV-2 infection between March and December 2020. For these receptors, no antigen is known. Profiled with immunoSEQ multiplex PCR; TCRdb holds only in-frame clones, not every one. The data hold under 65,000 clones, with 76% observed a single time. This specimen consisted of CD4+ T cells from PBMCs cultured with HIV peptides, obtained before COVID-19 vaccination. Documented subset: HIV-1 Nef peptide pool negative control/reference culture. The receptor source for this set is a human donor who had a prior SARS-CoV-2 infection.

This rearrangement joins TRBV27 to TRBJ2-5; TRBD2 is a possible D gene (6 bases). Germline V CDR1 and CDR2: MNHEY, SMNVEV (reference sequence). The CDR3 sequence is 13 residues long. Trimming left V 4 bases short and J 7 bases short, with 13 bases between. The CDR3, as DNA: TGTGCCAGCAGTTCTGGCCAGGGAGGGACCCAGTACTTC. This translates into CASSSGQGGTQYF.

The chain links TRBV29-1 to TRBJ2-5; D possibly uses TRBD1 or TRBD2 (6 bases each). The V end lost 7 bases, the J end lost 5 bases, and 17 bases lay between the germline ends. Germline V gene data show CDR1 as SQVTM and CDR2 as ANQGSEA. This CDR3 has 13 residues. CDR3 amino acids: CSEAGQTGETQYF. CDR3 nucleotides: TGCAGCGAGGCGGGACAAACGGGGGAGACCCAGTACTTC.

The V and J genes are TRBV5-4 and TRBJ2-7; TRBD1 matches 8 bases. The V gene end was trimmed by 3 bases and the J gene end by 6 bases; junction bases not matched to a gene: 11. The germline V gene encodes CDR1 SGHNT and CDR2 YYREEE (reference sequence). The CDR3 loop spans 15 amino acids. CDR3: CASSSGQGRTGEQYF. The DNA of the CDR3 is TGTGCCAGCAGCTCCGGACAGGGTAGGACGGGCGAGCAGTACTTC.

The rearrangement links TRBV7-8 to TRBJ2-7; 7 nucleotides match TRBD1. The CDR3 has 14 amino acids. Trimming removed 6 bases from V and 2 bases from J; junction bases left unmatched: 7. The germline V gene has CDR1 SGHVS and CDR2 FQNEAQ. CDR3 nucleotides: TGTGCCAGCAGGACGGGACAGATGGCCTACGAGCAGTACTTC. This codes for CASRTGQMAYEQYF. Looking up the rest from reference TRBV7-8 and TRBJ2-7 gives the full variable domain: GAGVSQSPRYKVAKRGQDVALRCDPISGHVSLFWYQQALGQGPEFLTYFQNEAQLDKSGLPSDRFFAERPEGSVSTLKIQRTQQEDSAVYLCASRTGQMAYEQYFGPGTRLTVT.

The J gene is TRBJ2-3, the V gene TRBV5-1; 7 nucleotides line up with TRBD1. CDR1 and CDR2 (germline): SGHRS, YFSETQ. Unmatched junction bases numbered 5, after V lost 0 bases and J lost 1 base. This CDR3 comprises 16 residues. The CDR3 region is CASSLGQGVGTDTQYF. CDR3 sequence (DNA): TGCGCCAGCAGCTTGGGCCAGGGGGTAGGCACAGATACGCAGTATTTT.

The chain joins TRBV7-2 to TRBJ2-7, with TRBD1 identical over 8 bases. The CDR3 is made up of 15 amino acids. V lost 6 bases, J lost 1 base, and 8 bases stayed unmatched. Looked up from germline, CDR1 is SGHTA and CDR2 is FQGNSA. CDR3 coding DNA: TGTGCCAGCAGGTACCGGGACAGGTCTTCCTACGAGCAGTACTTC. As protein: CASRYRDRSSYEQYF. Looking up the rest from reference TRBV7-2 and TRBJ2-7 gives the full variable domain: GAGVSQSPSNKVTEKGKDVELRCDPISGHTALYWYRQSLGQGLEFLIYFQGNSAPDKSGLPSDRFSAERTGGSVSTLTIQRTQQEDSAVYLCASRYRDRSSYEQYFGPGTRLTVT.

This chain connects TRBV14 to TRBJ1-1, with 10 bases identical to TRBD1. With 4 bases clipped from V and 1 base from J, the junction kept 6 bases outside the gene matches. Germline CDR1 is SGHDN and CDR2 is FVKESK. CDR3 size: 16 residues. The CDR3 coding sequence is TGTGCCAGCAGCCTCGGGACAGGGGAAGAGAACACTGAAGCTTTCTTT. Its protein is CASSLGTGEENTEAFF. Full variable domain (outside the CDR3, taken from reference TRBV14 and TRBJ1-1): EAGVTQFPSHSVIEKGQTVTLRCDPISGHDNLYWYRRVMGKEIKFLLHFVKESKQDESGMPNNRFLAERTGGTYSTLKVQPAELEDSGVYFCASSLGTGEENTEAFFGQGTRLTVV.